Presented here are 30 T cell receptor beta chains from one specimen sequenced in a study of blood T cells in healthy people across ages (dated by TCRdb to between 2014 and 2016). The library was obtained by 5' RACE. Instrument used: Illumina HiSeq 2500. A second PCR of roughly 6 to 11 cycles was run with a J-beta primer mix and a sample-barcoded 5' primer. TCRdb handled the public reads itself, with Q25 trimming in fastp and clone calling in MiXCR, and kept productive beta chains. Rows are combined by CDR3 protein, so each entry shows the most common genes and DNA. The sample includes about 620,000 distinct CDR3 sequences, with roughly half observed a single time. The top ten hold approximately 12% of the sample. Sequenced sample: blood. These receptors came from a woman over 75 in good health.

This clonotype appeared many times. V gene TRBV7-9 combines with J gene TRBJ2-1; perhaps D is TRBD1 or TRBD2 (6 bases each). Germline V lookup: CDR1 SEHNR, CDR2 FQNEAQ (reference sequence). Deletions cut 4 bases from V and 7 bases from J, with 14 bases between. The length of the CDR3 is 14 residues. CDR3 DNA: TGTGCCAGCAGCTACTTACAGGGAGGTAATGAGCAGTTCTTC. Its translation: CASSYLQGGNEQFF. The complete variable domain, with remaining parts taken from reference TRBV7-9 and TRBJ2-1, reads DTGVSQNPRHKITKRGQNVTFRCDPISEHNRLYWYRQTLGQGPEFLTYFQNEAQLEKSRLLSDRFSAERPKGSFSTLEIQRTEQGDSAMYLCASSYLQGGNEQFFGPGTRLTVL.

In its sample, this clonotype was seen many times. The V and J genes are TRBV6-4 and TRBJ2-1, with 9 bases aligning to TRBD2. From germline, CDR1 is MRHNA and CDR2 SNTAGT. The CDR3 totals 15 residues. Losses at the gene ends were 5 bases for V and 4 bases for J; bases not matched to a gene: 6. This chain's CDR3 is CASSYRLAGYNEQFF. The CDR3 DNA reads TGTGCCAGCAGTTATCGGCTAGCGGGGTACAATGAGCAGTTCTTC.

The J gene is TRBJ2-1, the V gene TRBV27; 8 bases map to TRBD2. The J segment lost 0 bases and the V segment lost 5 bases, leaving 0 bases of the junction unmatched. This CDR3 contains 14 residues. The germline gives CDR1 MNHEY, CDR2 SMNVEV (reference sequence). The CDR3 sequence is CASSSGSSYNEQFF. The CDR3 DNA follows: TGTGCCAGCAGTAGCGGGAGCTCCTACAATGAGCAGTTCTTC.

The chain uses TRBV9 and TRBJ1-1; 12 bases line up with TRBD1. The J segment lost 1 base and the V segment lost 5 bases, leaving 6 bases of the junction unmatched. The CDR3 runs to 16 residues. CDR1 and CDR2 from the germline V gene are SGDLS and YYNGEE. CDR3 residues: CASSRGQGAKNTEAFF. Here the CDR3 DNA reads TGTGCCAGCAGTAGGGGACAGGGGGCGAAGAACACTGAAGCTTTCTTT. Variable domain in full (rest from reference TRBV9 and TRBJ1-1): DSGVTQTPKHLITATGQRVTLRCSPRSGDLSVYWYQQSLDQGLQFLIQYYNGEERAKGNILERFSAQQFPDLHSELNLSSLELGDSALYFCASSRGQGAKNTEAFFGQGTRLTVV.

The rearrangement joins TRBV9 to TRBJ2-3, with 7 bases that match TRBD1. The germline CDR1 and CDR2 sequences are SGDLS and YYNGEE. The CDR3 loop spans 15 amino acids. V trimming: 3 bases; J trimming: 2 bases; junction bases outside the gene matches: 6. The CDR3 region is CASSEGGGFTDTQYF. CDR3 sequence (DNA): TGTGCCAGCAGCGAAGGGGGCGGATTCACAGATACGCAGTATTTT.

The rearrangement joins TRBV5-1 to TRBJ2-3; tentative D call: TRBD1 (5 bases). In germline, CDR1 is SGHRS, CDR2 YFSETQ. The CDR3 extends over 16 amino acids. Trimming cost V 0 bases and J 2 bases, with 13 bases left between them. CDR3 sequence: CASSLDGAGYTDTQYF. CDR3 nucleotide sequence: TGCGCCAGCAGCTTGGATGGGGCAGGGTACACAGATACGCAGTATTTT.

The CDR3 bases are TGTGCCAGCAGCTTAACTTTGGGGCCAGATACGCAGTATTTT. Its translation is CASSLTLGPDTQYF. This chain connects TRBV7-2 to TRBJ2-3; perhaps TRBD1 as D (5 bases). CDR1 and CDR2 (germline): SGHTA, FQGNSA. The length of the CDR3 is 14 residues. V lost 2 bases, J lost 4 bases, and 10 bases lay in between.

This sequence joins TRBV7-3 and TRBJ1-1; D unclear. This CDR3 has 13 residues. Deletions cut 3 bases from V and 5 bases from J, with 10 bases between. Per germline, CDR1 SGHTA and CDR2 FQGTGA. The CDR3, as DNA: TGTGCCAGCAGCTTGGCAGCGCGGACTGAAGCTTTCTTT. Its translation: CASSLAARTEAFF.

In its sample, this clonotype was seen a few times. This chain joins TRBV2 and TRBJ2-2; D remains ambiguous. V was clipped by 4 bases and J by 0 bases, with 6 bases between them. The CDR3 contains 14 residues. CDR1 and CDR2 (germline): SNHLY, FYNNEI. CDR3 nucleotide sequence: TGTGCCAGCAGTGCTATGCCGAACACCGGGGAGCTGTTTTTT. It is translated as CASSAMPNTGELFF.

This clonotype was counted only a few times. The chain carries TRBV4-2 and TRBJ2-2; D is possibly TRBD1 (6 bases). The CDR3 contains 13 residues. The V end lost 5 bases, the J end lost 7 bases, and 11 bases lay between the germline ends. From germline, CDR1 is LGHNA and CDR2 YNFKEQ. The CDR3 nucleotides read TGTGCCAGCAGCTGGCAGGGGTTCGGGGAGCTGTTTTTT. It specifies CASSWQGFGELFF.

This chain's CDR3 is CASSSYTSSGNTIYF. CDR3 sequence (DNA): TGTGCCAGCAGCTCTTACACCTCCTCTGGAAACACCATATATTTT. V gene TRBV7-2 combines with J gene TRBJ1-3; D gene unclear. CDR1 and CDR2 (germline): SGHTA, FQGNSA. V lost 4 bases and J lost 0, with 10 bases in between. The CDR3 extends over 15 amino acids.

On this clonotype itself: A much more abundant neighbour one base away suggests this may be a read error. This sequence joins TRBV3-1 and TRBJ2-5; D is undetermined. The CDR3 runs 12 residues. Looked up from germline, CDR1 is LGHDT and CDR2 is YNNKEL (reference sequence). V lost 11 bases to trimming and J lost 5 bases, with 15 bases between them. In nucleotides, the CDR3 is TGTGCCGGCGCGTTTGGCTCTGAGACCCAGTACTTC. Encoded protein: CAGAFGSETQYF.

This chain joins TRBV11-2 and TRBJ2-7; a possible D gene is TRBD1 (5 bases). V was shortened by 5 bases and J by 0 bases, with 14 bases between the two germline ends. Germline-derived CDR1 and CDR2 are SGHAT and FQNNGV. CDR3 length: 15 amino acids. The CDR3 loop reads CASSPQKGPSYEQYF. The DNA of the CDR3 is TGTGCCAGCAGCCCGCAAAAGGGGCCCTCCTACGAGCAGTACTTC.

J is TRBJ2-3 and V is TRBV7-2; D gene unclear. The CDR3 covers 13 residues. V shed 1 base and J shed 8 bases, with 10 bases lying between them. Germline V gene lookup returns CDR1 SGHTA and CDR2 FQGNSA. The CDR3 DNA follows: TGTGCCAGCAGCTTAGACTGGACGGGTACGCAGTATTTT. Its protein product is CASSLDWTGTQYF.

This clonotype was observed at least ten times. This CDR3 reads CSAWGRSGDRGKLNEKLFF. The CDR3 nucleotides read TGCAGCGCCTGGGGACGGAGTGGGGACAGGGGCAAGCTAAATGAAAAACTGTTTTTT. The gene calls are TRBV29-1 and TRBJ1-4; 10 bases agree with TRBD1. V lost 7 bases, J lost 5 bases, and 22 bases stayed unmatched. The germline CDR1 and CDR2 sequences are SQVTM and ANQGSEA. The length of the CDR3 is 19 residues.

As regards this clonotype: A read error may produce the germline difference seen at one junction end. The V gene is TRBV4-2, the J gene TRBJ2-3; no reliable D call. CDR3 size: 15 residues. Germline lookup yields CDR1 LGHNA and CDR2 YNFKEQ. CDR3: CANSQDLRTPSTQYF. The CDR3 nucleotides read TGTGCCAACAGCCAAGATCTTCGGACCCCCTCGACGCAGTATTTT.

This sequence joins TRBV20-1 and TRBJ2-1; tentative D call: TRBD2 (6 bases). The CDR3 sequence is 16 residues long. CDR1 is DFQATT, CDR2 SNEGSKA, per germline (reference sequence). Trimming pared 1 base from V and 4 bases from J, leaving 17 bases between. The CDR3 spells CSARVREASAYNEQFF. CDR3 bases: TGCAGTGCTAGAGTAAGGGAGGCTAGCGCATACAATGAGCAGTTCTTC.

The chain employs TRBV29-1 and TRBJ2-5; TRBD1 might be the D (6 bases). The CDR3 sequence is 12 residues long. Trimming removed 5 bases from V and 2 bases from J, with 9 bases in between. The germline V gene has CDR1 SQVTM and CDR2 ANQGSEA. The DNA of the CDR3 is TGCAGCGTTCAGGGGCCACAAGAGACCCAGTACTTC. As protein: CSVQGPQETQYF.

This clonotype was recorded once. V usage is TRBV2 and J usage is TRBJ2-1; the D is unclear. The germline gives CDR1 SNHLY, CDR2 FYNNEI. Trimming left V 7 bases short and J 5 bases short, with 6 bases between. There are 11 residues in the CDR3. This CDR3 is CASNRDNEQFF. CDR3 sequence (DNA): TGTGCCAGCAATAGGGACAATGAGCAGTTCTTC.

In its sample, this clonotype was seen many times. The chain joins TRBV4-1 to TRBJ2-1, with D uncertain. V gave up 3 bases and J gave up 10 bases, with 19 bases separating them. CDR1 MGHRA and CDR2 YSYEKL come from the germline V gene. The CDR3 loop spans 15 amino acids. The CDR3, as DNA: TGCGCCAGCAGCCAGTGGGATGTGGGTGGGTTCGAGCAGTTCTTC. Translated, it gives CASSQWDVGGFEQFF.

This clonotype was counted only a few times. The chain has TRBV5-1 and TRBJ2-5; the D gene is possibly TRBD1 (5 bases). The CDR3 length is 14 residues. Trimming left V 4 bases short and J 3 bases short, with 13 bases between. CDR1 and CDR2 (germline): SGHRS, YFSETQ. This chain's CDR3 is CASSVGPGKETQYF. CDR3 DNA: TGCGCCAGCAGCGTCGGGCCAGGGAAAGAGACCCAGTACTTC.

The genes are TRBV5-1 and TRBJ2-1; 15 bases are shared with TRBD2. With V trimmed by 3 bases and J by 2 bases, 0 bases remained unmatched. The CDR3 runs to 16 residues. CDR1 is SGHRS and CDR2 is YFSETQ in the germline V gene. DNA of the CDR3: TGCGCCAGCAGCTGGACTAGCGGGGGGGCCTACAATGAGCAGTTCTTC. Its translation: CASSWTSGGAYNEQFF.

The chain joins TRBV4-1 to TRBJ2-5; D remains unclear. The germline V and J ends were trimmed by 0 bases and 5 bases, with 10 bases remaining between them. The germline CDR1 and CDR2 sequences are MGHRA and YSYEKL. The CDR3 consists of 14 residues. In nucleotides, the CDR3 is TGCGCCAGCAGCCAAGATCAGCAGATGGAGACCCAGTACTTC. Encoded protein: CASSQDQQMETQYF.

In this sample, this clonotype turned up once. This chain joins TRBV7-2 and TRBJ2-3; TRBD2 might be the D (5 bases). CDR3 length: 15 residues. V was shortened by 1 base and J by 0 bases, with 8 bases between the two germline ends. The germline V gene encodes CDR1 SGHTA and CDR2 FQGNSA. As DNA, the CDR3 is TGTGCCAGCAGCTTAGTATCGGGGAGCACAGATACGCAGTATTTT. Translation: CASSLVSGSTDTQYF.

This clonotype was counted ten times or more. This sequence joins TRBV12-3 or TRBV12-4 and TRBJ2-3; maybe TRBD1 (5 bases). The CDR3 contains 16 residues. The V and J ends lost 6 bases and 2 bases respectively, with 18 bases between them. This CDR3 is CASSISRGAFTDTQYF. In DNA, the CDR3 is TGTGCCAGCAGCATTAGCCGTGGGGCGTTCACAGATACGCAGTATTTT.

The CDR3: CASSYWNEETQYF. The CDR3 coding sequence is TGTGCCAGCAGCTACTGGAACGAAGAGACCCAGTACTTC. The rearrangement joins TRBV7-2 to TRBJ2-5; D is ambiguous. Germline loops: CDR1 SGHTA, CDR2 FQGNSA. The CDR3 is made up of 13 amino acids. V was shortened by 4 bases and J by 3 bases, with 9 bases between the two germline ends.

About this clonotype itself: This may stem from a read error, because a much larger clone lies one nucleotide away. The J gene is TRBJ2-3, the V gene TRBV29-1, with 12 bases identical to TRBD2. The CDR3 consists of 15 residues. In germline, CDR1 is SQVTM, CDR2 ANQGSEA. CDR3 amino acids: CSAAGLAGRTDRQYF. CDR3 coding DNA: TGCAGCGCCGCAGGACTAGCGGGACGCACAGATAGGCAGTATTTT.

The chain joins TRBV3-1 to TRBJ1-1, with no clear D. Trimming took off 2 bases at V and 1 base at J, with 5 bases between the two ends. Germline V gives CDR1 LGHDT, CDR2 YNNKEL (reference sequence). CDR3 length: 13 amino acids. The CDR3 DNA follows: TGTGCCAGCAGCCAAAACGGGAACACTGAAGCTTTCTTT. It specifies CASSQNGNTEAFF.

Concerning this clonotype itself: Germline is not matched at one junction end, which may reflect a read error. The chain is built from TRBV5-1 and TRBJ2-1, with D unresolved. The CDR3 consists of 15 residues. Germline values: CDR1 SGHRS, CDR2 YFSETQ. The CDR3, as DNA: TGCGCCAGCAGCTTGGAAACGAGCTCCTACAGTGAGCAGTTCTTC. Its translation is CASSLETSSYSEQFF. Combining the CDR3 with reference TRBV5-1 and TRBJ2-1 gives the whole variable domain KAGVTQTPRYLIKTRGQQVTLSCSPISGHRSVSWYQQTPGQGLQFLFEYFSETQRNKGNFPGRFSGRQFSNSRSEMNVSTLELGDSALYLCASSLETSSYSEQFFGPGTRLTVL.

The rearrangement joins TRBV4-3 to TRBJ2-7; D is unresolved. Judging by the DNA end, TRBJ2-4 fits better; the J call may be wrong. The germline V gene encodes CDR1 LGHNA and CDR2 YSLEER. The CDR3 runs to 15 residues. The CDR3 reads CASSQGRHSKNIQYF. CDR3 DNA: TGCGCCAGCAGCCAAGGACGGCACAGCAAAAACATTCAGTACTTC.